The sequence of this TCR beta chain was determined in a study of shared clonotypes between healthy human individuals. The germline V and J ends were trimmed by 4 bases and 5 bases, with 15 bases remaining between them. CDR3 size: 14 residues. The germline V gene has CDR1 SGHDT and CDR2 YYEEEE. Researchers divided each subset's genomic DNA evenly across several immunoSEQ plates. Some clones are missing from TCRdb's copy, which holds only in-frame ones; the method was immunoSEQ multiplex PCR. This sample has hundreds of thousands of clones, with around 73% found just once. The material sequenced was memory CD4+ T cells sorted from blood. Subset given: CD45RA-negative fraction. This sequence was found in a woman aged 25 to 45 in good health. V and J are TRBV5-6 and TRBJ1-1; D ambiguous. In DNA, the CDR3 is TGTGCCAGCAGCAAGGGCCTCCAAGGGACTGAAGCTTTCTTT. Translation gives CASSKGLQGTEAFF.